This TCR beta chain was captured in a study of blood T cell repertoires in COVID-19. Study context: COVID-19 samples, acute and convalescent, were from the United States, Italy and Spain. PBMCs, B-cell-depleted T cells, or T cells were the source of the cDNA or gDNA that made up the material.

In the original workflow: Reference gene primer amplification yielded estimated nucleated cell counts. The method was immunoSEQ multiplex PCR; TCRdb's version includes in-frame clones alone and lacks a portion of them. The V and J calls and the clone size are those of that table, but D and trimming were determined from the DNA. The sample records approximately 210,000 clones, about 88% being singletons. CDR1 MGHRA and CDR2 YSYEKL come from the germline V gene. The CDR3 sequence is 16 residues long. Between the trimmed V and J ends, which lost 0 bases and 8 bases, there was a span of 16 bases. The TCR sequence derives from a man aged 40-49 years with acute or convalescent COVID-19. The sample comprised peripheral blood. The chain couples TRBV4-1 to TRBJ1-4; perhaps TRBD1 as D (6 bases). CDR3 nucleotides: TGCGCCAGCAGCCAAGAACCGGGACACGGGAACGAAAAACTGTTTTTT. Amino acids: CASSQEPGHGNEKLFF.